This note documents a single T cell receptor beta chain sequence. Antigen specificity is unknown. 60 Vbeta and 13 Jbeta primers were used in PCR. Repertoires were generated with immunoSEQ multiplex PCR, while TCRdb's copy carries only in-frame clones and drops some. The data hold over 150,000 clones, with about 78% observed a single time. The data are from a study of cytomegalovirus exposure and HLA in healthy donors. The study, taken as a whole, reports: Common viral pathogens seemed to be connected with several of the most significant clusters, according to a later analysis. The later analysis indicated that the majority of CMV-associated TCR beta chains appeared HLA-restricted.

V lost 1 base and J lost 7; bases outside the gene matches: 6. The CDR3 runs to 15 residues. The V gene's germline CDR1 is MNHEY and CDR2 SVGAGI. This chain joins TRBV6-5 and TRBJ1-2, with 10 bases identical to TRBD1. This clonotype was obtained from a woman in her twenties or thirties in good health and CMV-seronegative. Sequences were obtained from PBMCs. The CDR3 sequence: CASSYWRDRGAGYTF. The CDR3 DNA reads as TGTGCCAGCAGTTACTGGCGGGACAGGGGTGCTGGCTACACCTTC.